At least ten counts were recorded for the clone carrying this TCR beta chain. What it binds is not known. The library was prepared for alpha chains; this beta chain is a stray read, so its frequency means little. TCR cDNA molecules each carried a unique molecular identifier. TCRdb reanalysed the 5' RACE reads using MiXCR and keeps one entry per CDR3 protein. The sample has around 5,800 distinct CDR3 sequences; roughly 8% are singletons. This entry is derived from a study of spatial heterogeneity in lung cancer. Across the whole study: Across the raw uncorrected reads, a unique TCR and UMI combination was observed, on average, more than ten times.

Germline V lookup: CDR1 SGHRS, CDR2 YFSETQ. This CDR3 spans 15 amino acids. The V gene lost 2 bases and the J gene lost 1 base, with 9 bases spanning the gap. Regarding the study as a whole: Tumor mutation count correlated with how many alpha and beta TCRs expanded intratumorally.

Time point of the sample: sample taken at primary tumor resection. The donor population consisted of approximately 79 patients with untreated, early-stage non-small cell lung cancer. Material for sequencing was whole RNA from tumor, nontumor lung or frozen PBMC, left unsorted. The material was lung tumor tissue, obtained at surgery. The V call is TRBV5-1, the J call TRBJ2-2, with D uncertain. This receptor was obtained from a female donor with early-stage non-small cell lung cancer. Written as DNA, the CDR3 is TGCGCCAGCAGCTTCGGTGGCGAGAACACCGGGGAGCTGTTTTTT. It is translated as CASSFGGENTGELFF.